This passage covers 3 T cell receptor beta chains from one sample sequenced in a study of blood T cell repertoires in COVID-19 (dated by TCRdb to about 2020). The library was built by means of the immunoSEQ multiplex PCR assay. Imported from immuneACCESS, the table was reduced by TCRdb to in-frame sequences with V and J called. These copies leave out some clones; in studies compared against another copy, an unresolved V gene accounts for under half, and the cause of the remainder is not known. This sample holds 100,000 to 150,000 clones; about 83% were observed only once. The leading ten clones occupy about 9.9% of the sample. Material: peripheral blood. The receptors derive from a man aged 40-50 years with active or convalescent COVID-19.

The CDR3: CASSLALGGSLLGEQFF. CDR3 DNA sequence: TGTGCCAGCAGCTTGGCCCTGGGGGGATCCCTTTTGGGTGAGCAGTTCTTC. The chain couples TRBV5-6 to TRBJ2-1; tentative D call: TRBD2 (6 bases). Trimming took 0 bases from V and 9 from J, leaving 22 bases between them. The CDR3 is 17 amino acids. Per germline, CDR1 SGHDT and CDR2 YYEEEE.

This clone was detected a few times. CDR3: CAISDFSGEQFF. The CDR3 DNA reads as TGTGCCATCAGTGATTTTAGCGGGGAGCAGTTCTTC. V usage is TRBV10-3 and J usage is TRBJ2-1, with 7 bases that match TRBD2. The CDR3 has 12 amino acids. The J segment lost 10 bases and the V segment lost 3 bases, leaving 3 bases of the junction unmatched. Germline V gene sequence: CDR1 ENHRY, CDR2 SYGVKD.

This clone was recorded only once. The chain uses TRBV3-1 (or the pseudogene TRBV3-2) and TRBJ1-5; 12 bases are a match to TRBD1. The CDR3 consists of 14 residues. Germline lookup yields CDR1 LGHDT and CDR2 YNNKEL (reference sequence). Unmatched junction bases numbered 4, after V lost 4 bases and J lost 9 bases. The CDR3 loop is CASSPGQGASPQHF. CDR3 nucleotides: TGTGCCAGCAGCCCGGGACAGGGGGCGTCGCCCCAGCATTTT.